The clone carrying this TCR beta chain was found once. Its specificity is unknown. Measured with immunoSEQ multiplex PCR; TCRdb has only the in-frame clones, and not every one. The table lists some 110,000 clones, around 89% of them singletons, with 3.5% to 4.5% in the top ten. The sample belongs to a study of T cell responses to AZD1222 COVID-19 vaccine. As for the study in general: Researchers grouped second doses given at about 4 or about 12 weeks into one pool. Notes on the study in general: Donors skewed white British and female; clonal diversity was possibly underestimated. Researchers took repertoire samples only after the peak T cell response had come. Just five or six AZD1222 recipients were seropositive at baseline.

The germline V gene has CDR1 MNHEY and CDR2 SVGAGI. After removal of 7 bases from V and 5 bases from J, the junction contained 6 bases not matched to a gene. The CDR3 has 15 amino acids. The chain links TRBV6-5 to TRBJ1-6, with TRBD1 matching over 9 bases. The TCR originated in an adult in good health. Sample: peripheral blood, taken on day 0 of AZD1222 vaccination. The CDR3, as DNA: TGTGCCAGCAACTCCGGGACAGGGCATAATTCACCCCTCCACTTT. Translation: CASNSGTGHNSPLHF.